This TCR beta chain was identified during a study of cytomegalovirus exposure and HLA in healthy donors. Study as a whole: Sequencing of about 179 million T cells in an earlier analysis found approximately 120 million unique TCR beta sequences.

Study-wide findings and caveats: Segments of the TCR beta V type were, in most cases, productive about 90% or about 30% of the time in an earlier analysis.

Concerning this clone: Antigen specificity is unknown.

Donors in the study were healthy people who gave bone marrow. The PCR employed 60 Vbeta primers together with 13 Jbeta primers. Sequenced by immunoSEQ multiplex PCR; TCRdb stores in-frame clones only, minus some. Of 120,000 to 150,000 clones detected, over 70% appear once; the ten largest clones hold less than 8%. This TCR was sampled from a woman in her forties in good health and CMV-seropositive. Sequences were obtained from PBMCs.

The CDR3 nucleotides read TGTGCCAGCAGCCCAGGTTTGGGACTAGCGGTCGAGCAGTACTTC. It encodes CASSPGLGLAVEQYF. The J gene is TRBJ2-7, the V gene TRBV11-3; 11 nucleotides agree with TRBD2. The germline V gene has CDR1 SGHNT and CDR2 YENEEA. This CDR3 has 15 amino acids. The V and J ends lost 5 bases and 6 bases, in that order; junction bases with no gene match: 9.